This TCR beta chain was captured in a study of OX40 agonist ivuxolimab in advanced cancers. Looking at the study overall: Given to patients was ivuxolimab, an agonistic anti-OX40 (CD134) antibody. A history of anti-PD-1, anti-PD-L1 or anti-CTLA-4 therapy was acceptable, and more than 30% had some.

Per the germline V gene, CDR1 is LGHNA and CDR2 is YNFKEQ. Trimming left V 1 base short and J 4 bases short, with 19 bases between. The CDR3 extends over 17 amino acids. Peripheral blood came from all dose cohorts at three timepoints. Data came from immunoSEQ multiplex PCR; TCRdb stores just in-frame clones and leaves some out. The data contain under 80,000 clones, about 92% of them seen just once; the ten biggest clones take up about 1.8%. The chain has TRBV4-2 and TRBJ2-5; D may be TRBD1 (5 bases). The clonotype comes from an adult with an advanced solid tumor such as melanoma, head and neck, liver or kidney cancer. Sequences were derived from CD4+ or CD8+ T cells sorted from blood, sampled in a trial of the OX40 agonist ivuxolimab. The CDR3 bases are TGTGCCAGCAGCCAAGGATCTAGGCAGGGAAGTACAGAGACCCAGTACTTC. Protein product: CASSQGSRQGSTETQYF.